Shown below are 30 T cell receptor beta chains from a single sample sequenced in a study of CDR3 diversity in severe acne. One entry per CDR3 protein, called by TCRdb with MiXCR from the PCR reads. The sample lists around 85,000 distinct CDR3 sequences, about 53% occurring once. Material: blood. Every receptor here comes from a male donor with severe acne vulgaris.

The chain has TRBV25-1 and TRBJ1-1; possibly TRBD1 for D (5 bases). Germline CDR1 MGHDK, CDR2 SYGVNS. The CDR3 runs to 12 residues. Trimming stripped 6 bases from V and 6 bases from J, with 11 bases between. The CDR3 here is CASSQGAPEAFF. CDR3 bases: TGTGCCAGCAGCCAGGGTGCCCCTGAAGCTTTCTTT.

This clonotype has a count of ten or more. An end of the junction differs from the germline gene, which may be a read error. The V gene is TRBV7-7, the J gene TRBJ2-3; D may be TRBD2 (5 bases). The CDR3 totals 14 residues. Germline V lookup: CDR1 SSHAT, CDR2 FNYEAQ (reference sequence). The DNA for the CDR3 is TGTGCTAGCAGCTTAGCAGAGGGTCTTGATACGCAGTATTTT. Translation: CASSLAEGLDTQYF. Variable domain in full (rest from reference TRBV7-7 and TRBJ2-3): GAGVSQSPRYKVTKRGQDVTLRCDPISSHATLYWYQQALGQGPEFLTYFNYEAQPDKSGLPSDRFSAERPEGSISTLTIQRTEQRDSAMYRCASSLAEGLDTQYFGPGTRLTVL.

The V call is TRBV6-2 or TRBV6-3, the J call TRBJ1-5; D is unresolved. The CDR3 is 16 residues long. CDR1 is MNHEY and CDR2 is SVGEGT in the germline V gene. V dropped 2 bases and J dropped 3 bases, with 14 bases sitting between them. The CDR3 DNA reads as TGTGCCAGCAGTTACATTTGGACTCAGAACAATCAGCCCCAGCATTTT. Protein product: CASSYIWTQNNQPQHF.

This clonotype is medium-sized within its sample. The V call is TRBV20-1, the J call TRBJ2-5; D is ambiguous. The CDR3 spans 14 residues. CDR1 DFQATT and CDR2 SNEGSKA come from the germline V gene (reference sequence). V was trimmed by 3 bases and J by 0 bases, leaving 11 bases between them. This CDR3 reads CSARAPEYQETQYF. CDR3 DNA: TGCAGTGCTAGGGCCCCCGAGTACCAAGAGACCCAGTACTTC.

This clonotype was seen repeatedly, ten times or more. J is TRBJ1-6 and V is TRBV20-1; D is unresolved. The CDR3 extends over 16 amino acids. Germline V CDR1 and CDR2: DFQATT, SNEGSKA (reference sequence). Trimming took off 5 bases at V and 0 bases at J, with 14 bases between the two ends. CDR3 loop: CSASDGESSYNSPLHF. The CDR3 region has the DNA TGCAGTGCTTCGGACGGAGAGAGCTCCTATAATTCACCCCTCCACTTT.

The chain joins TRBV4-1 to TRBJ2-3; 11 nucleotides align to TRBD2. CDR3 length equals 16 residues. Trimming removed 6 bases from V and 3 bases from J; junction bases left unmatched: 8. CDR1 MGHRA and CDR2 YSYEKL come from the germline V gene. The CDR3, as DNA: TGCGCCAGCAGGCTCACTCTAGCGGGAGGTACAGATACGCAGTATTTT. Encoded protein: CASRLTLAGGTDTQYF.

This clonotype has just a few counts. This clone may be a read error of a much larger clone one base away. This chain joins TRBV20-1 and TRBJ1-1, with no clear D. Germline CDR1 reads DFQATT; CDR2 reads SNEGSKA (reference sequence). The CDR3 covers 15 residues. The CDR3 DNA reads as TGCAGTGTTAGAGATCGGAGGGCATTCCTCACTGAAGCTTTCTTT. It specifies CSVRDRRAFLTEAFF.

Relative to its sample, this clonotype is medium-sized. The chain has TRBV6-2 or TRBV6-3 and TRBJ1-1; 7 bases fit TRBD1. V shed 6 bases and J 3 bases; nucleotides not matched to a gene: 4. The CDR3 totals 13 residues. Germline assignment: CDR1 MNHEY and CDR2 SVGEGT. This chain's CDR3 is CASRGDSHTEAFF. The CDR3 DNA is TGTGCCAGCAGGGGGGACAGTCACACTGAAGCTTTCTTT.

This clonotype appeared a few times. This CDR3 reads CASSPHRDSYNSPLHF. The CDR3 nucleotides are TGTGCCAGCAGTCCACACCGGGACAGCTATAATTCACCCCTCCACTTT. This sequence joins TRBV28 and TRBJ1-6, with 7 bases aligning to TRBD1. The CDR3 has 16 amino acids. The ends lost 5 bases at V and 3 bases at J; junction bases unmatched: 7. Germline V lookup: CDR1 MDHEN, CDR2 SYDVKM.

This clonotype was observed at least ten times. For the CDR3, the DNA is TGCAGTGCTAGTGTAGACAGGGGATTCCAAGAGACCCAGTACTTC. Translating gives CSASVDRGFQETQYF. The rearrangement links TRBV20-1 to TRBJ2-5, with TRBD1 matching 8 bases. Unmatched junction bases numbered 7, after V lost 3 bases and J lost 1 base. The germline CDR1 and CDR2 sequences are DFQATT and SNEGSKA (reference sequence). This CDR3 comprises 15 residues.

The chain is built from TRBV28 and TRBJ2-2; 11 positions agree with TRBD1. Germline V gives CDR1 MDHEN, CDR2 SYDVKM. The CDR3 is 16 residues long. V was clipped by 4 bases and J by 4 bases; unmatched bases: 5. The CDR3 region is CASSYPGTGGTGELFF. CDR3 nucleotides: TGTGCCAGCAGTTACCCCGGGACAGGGGGCACCGGGGAGCTGTTTTTT.

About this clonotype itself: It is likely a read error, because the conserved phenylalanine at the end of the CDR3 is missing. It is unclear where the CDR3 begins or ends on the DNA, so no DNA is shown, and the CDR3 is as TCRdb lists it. CDR3 sequence: CSVDPTAI. J is TRBJ1-2 and V is TRBV29-1. The germline V gene encodes CDR1 SQVTM and CDR2 ANQGSEA. From its first to its last residue, the CDR3 has 8 amino acids.

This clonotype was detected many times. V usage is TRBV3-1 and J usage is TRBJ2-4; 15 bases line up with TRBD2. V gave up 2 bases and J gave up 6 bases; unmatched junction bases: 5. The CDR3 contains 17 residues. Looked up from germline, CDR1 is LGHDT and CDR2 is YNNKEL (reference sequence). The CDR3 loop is CASSQRTSGRGANIQYF. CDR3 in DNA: TGTGCCAGCAGCCAACGGACTAGCGGGAGGGGGGCAAACATTCAGTACTTC.

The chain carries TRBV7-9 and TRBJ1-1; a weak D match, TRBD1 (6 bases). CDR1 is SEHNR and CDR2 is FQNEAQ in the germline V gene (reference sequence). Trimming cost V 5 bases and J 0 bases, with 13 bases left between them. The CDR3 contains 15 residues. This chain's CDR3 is CASSPLTGLNTEAFF. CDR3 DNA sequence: TGTGCCAGCAGCCCCCTGACAGGACTGAACACTGAAGCTTTCTTT.

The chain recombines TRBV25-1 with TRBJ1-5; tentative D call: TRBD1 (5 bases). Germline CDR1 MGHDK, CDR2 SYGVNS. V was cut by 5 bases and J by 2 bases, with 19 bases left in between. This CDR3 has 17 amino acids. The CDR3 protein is CASSLEGPVHGNQPQHF. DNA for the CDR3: TGTGCCAGCAGTTTGGAGGGGCCGGTGCACGGCAATCAGCCCCAGCATTTT.

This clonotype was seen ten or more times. The CDR3 DNA reads as TGTGCCAGCAGCTTAGAGGGTTGGGAGACCCAGTACTTC. Encoded protein: CASSLEGWETQYF. The chain joins TRBV5-4 to TRBJ2-5, with a tentative D call TRBD2 (5 bases). Germline CDR1 is SGHNT and CDR2 is YYREEE (reference sequence). With 2 bases removed from V and 5 bases from J, the gap between germline ends came to 10 bases. The CDR3 is made up of 13 amino acids.

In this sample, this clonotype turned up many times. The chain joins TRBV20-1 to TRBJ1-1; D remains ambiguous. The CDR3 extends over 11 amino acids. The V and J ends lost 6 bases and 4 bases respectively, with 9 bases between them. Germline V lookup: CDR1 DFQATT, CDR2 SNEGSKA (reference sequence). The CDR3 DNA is TGCAGTGCCCTACATAGCACTGAAGCTTTCTTT. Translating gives CSALHSTEAFF.

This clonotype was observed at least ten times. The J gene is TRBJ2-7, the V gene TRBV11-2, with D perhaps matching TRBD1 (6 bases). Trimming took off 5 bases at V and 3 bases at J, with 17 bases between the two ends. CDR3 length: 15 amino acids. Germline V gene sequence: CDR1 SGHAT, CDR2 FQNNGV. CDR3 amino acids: CASSPHQGRGYEQYF. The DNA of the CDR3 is TGTGCCAGCAGCCCACACCAGGGCAGGGGCTACGAGCAGTACTTC.

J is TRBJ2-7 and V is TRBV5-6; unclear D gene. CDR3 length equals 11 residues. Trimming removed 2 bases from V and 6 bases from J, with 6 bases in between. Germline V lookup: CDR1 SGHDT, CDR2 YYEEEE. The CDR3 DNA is TGTGCCAGCAGCTTACTTTCCGAGCAGTACTTC. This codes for CASSLLSEQYF.

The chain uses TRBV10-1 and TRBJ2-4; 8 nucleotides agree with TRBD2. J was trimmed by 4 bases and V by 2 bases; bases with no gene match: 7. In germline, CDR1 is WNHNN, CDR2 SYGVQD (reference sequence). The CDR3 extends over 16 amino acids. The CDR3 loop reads CASSELSGRVKNIQYF. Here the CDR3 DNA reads TGCGCCAGCAGTGAGCTTTCCGGGAGGGTTAAAAACATTCAGTACTTC.

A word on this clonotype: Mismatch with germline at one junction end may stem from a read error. This CDR3 is CASSRSAAHSNQPQHF. CDR3 nucleotides: TGCGCCAGCAGCCGGTCGGCAGCCCATAGCAATCAGCCCCAGCATTTT. The chain links TRBV7-9 to TRBJ1-5, with D unclear. The CDR3 extends over 16 amino acids. The germline gives CDR1 SEHNR, CDR2 FQNEAQ (reference sequence).

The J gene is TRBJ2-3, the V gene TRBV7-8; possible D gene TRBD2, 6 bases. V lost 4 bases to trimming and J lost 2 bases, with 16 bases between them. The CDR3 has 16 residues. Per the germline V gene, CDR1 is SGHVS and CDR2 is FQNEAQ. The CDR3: CASSSSEGRITDTQYF. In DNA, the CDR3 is TGTGCCAGCAGCTCCTCGGAGGGTCGGATCACAGATACGCAGTATTTT.

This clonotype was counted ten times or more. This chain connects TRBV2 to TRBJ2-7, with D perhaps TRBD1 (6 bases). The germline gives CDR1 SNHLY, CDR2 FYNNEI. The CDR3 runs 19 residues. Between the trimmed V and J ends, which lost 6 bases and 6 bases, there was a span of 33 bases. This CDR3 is CASRGALQLAGPIFTEQYF. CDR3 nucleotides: TGTGCCAGCAGGGGGGCTTTACAATTGGCGGGCCCAATATTTACCGAGCAGTACTTC.

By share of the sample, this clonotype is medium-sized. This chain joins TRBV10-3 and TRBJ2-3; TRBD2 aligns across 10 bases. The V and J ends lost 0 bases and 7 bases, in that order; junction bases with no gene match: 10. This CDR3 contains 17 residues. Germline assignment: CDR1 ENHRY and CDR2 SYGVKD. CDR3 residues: CAISESPASGRYYTQYF. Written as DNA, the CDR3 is TGTGCCATCAGTGAGTCGCCGGCTAGCGGGAGATATTATACGCAGTATTTT.

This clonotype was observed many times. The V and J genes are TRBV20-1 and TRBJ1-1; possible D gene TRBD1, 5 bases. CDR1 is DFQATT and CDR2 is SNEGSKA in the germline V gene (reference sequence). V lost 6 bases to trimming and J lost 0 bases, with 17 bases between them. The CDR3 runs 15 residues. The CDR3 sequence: CSADPAPGVNTEAFF. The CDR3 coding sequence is TGCAGTGCCGACCCCGCCCCGGGGGTGAACACTGAAGCTTTCTTT.

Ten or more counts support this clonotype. CDR3 residues: CASSLGGFGYTF. The CDR3 nucleotides are TGTGCCAGCAGTTTAGGAGGGTTTGGCTACACCTTC. The V gene is TRBV12-3 or TRBV12-4, the J gene TRBJ1-2, with D unclear. Trimming removed 1 base from V and 7 bases from J, with 7 bases in between. The CDR3 is 12 amino acids.

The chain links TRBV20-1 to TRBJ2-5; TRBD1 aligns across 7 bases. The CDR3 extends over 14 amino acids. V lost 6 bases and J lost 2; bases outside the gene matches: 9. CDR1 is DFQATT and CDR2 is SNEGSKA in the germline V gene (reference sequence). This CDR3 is CSARIHRGQETQYF. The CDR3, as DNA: TGCAGTGCCCGGATACACAGGGGTCAAGAGACCCAGTACTTC.

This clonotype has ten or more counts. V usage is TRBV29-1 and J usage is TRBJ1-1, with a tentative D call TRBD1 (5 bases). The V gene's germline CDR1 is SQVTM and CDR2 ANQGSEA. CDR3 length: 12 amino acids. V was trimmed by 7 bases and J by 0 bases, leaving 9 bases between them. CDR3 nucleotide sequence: TGCAGCGCCGAGGACATGAACACTGAAGCTTTCTTT. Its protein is CSAEDMNTEAFF.

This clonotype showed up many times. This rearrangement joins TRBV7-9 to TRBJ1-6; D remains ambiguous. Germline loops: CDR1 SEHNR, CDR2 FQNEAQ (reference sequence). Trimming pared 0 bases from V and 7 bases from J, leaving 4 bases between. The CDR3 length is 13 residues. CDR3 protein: CASSLAWNSPLHF. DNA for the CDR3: TGTGCCAGCAGCTTAGCGTGGAATTCACCCCTCCACTTT.

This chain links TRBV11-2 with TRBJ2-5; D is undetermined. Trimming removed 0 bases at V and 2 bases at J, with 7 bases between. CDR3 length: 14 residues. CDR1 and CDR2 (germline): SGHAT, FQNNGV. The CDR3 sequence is CASSLENGQETQYF. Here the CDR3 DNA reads TGTGCCAGCAGCTTAGAAAATGGACAAGAGACCCAGTACTTC.